The 24 T cell receptor beta chains below all came from one sample that was sequenced in a study of CD8 T cells in ankylosing spondylitis. TCRdb itself ran the 5' RACE reads through MiXCR, one entry per CDR3 protein. The sample holds 250,000 to 400,000 distinct CDR3 sequences; around 10% are singletons and the top ten take 8% to 9.5%. The sample comprised blood, either unsorted or a sorted T cell fraction (not recorded which). The receptors stem from a female donor with ankylosing spondylitis or in good health (not recorded which).

In this sample, this clonotype turned up a few times. The gene calls are TRBV4-2 and TRBJ2-1, with a weak D call TRBD1 (6 bases). This CDR3 is built from 18 residues. V lost 4 bases and J lost 9, with 28 bases in between. The germline V gene encodes CDR1 LGHNA and CDR2 YNFKEQ. CDR3 sequence reads: CASSPLDSFLLKPGEQFF. CDR3 nucleotide sequence: TGTGCCAGCAGCCCCTTGGACAGCTTCTTATTAAAACCGGGTGAGCAGTTCTTC.

The V call is TRBV29-1, the J call TRBJ1-1, with D perhaps matching TRBD1 (6 bases). The germline V gene encodes CDR1 SQVTM and CDR2 ANQGSEA. The CDR3 has 14 residues. The germline V and J ends were trimmed by 6 bases and 0 bases, with 14 bases remaining between them. This CDR3 is CSVGGTSMNTEAFF. The CDR3 DNA follows: TGCAGCGTGGGGGGGACATCTATGAACACTGAAGCTTTCTTT.

This clonotype has more than one count but fewer than ten. The V call is TRBV9, the J call TRBJ1-2; D is unresolved. The CDR3 loop spans 15 amino acids. Trimming took off 4 bases at V and 5 bases at J, with 18 bases between the two ends. Per the germline V gene, CDR1 is SGDLS and CDR2 is YYNGEE. The CDR3 nucleotides read TGTGCCAGCAGCCCGGGATCCGACCCTGAGTATGGCTACACCTTC. The encoded protein is CASSPGSDPEYGYTF.

This clonotype was seen ten or more times. J is TRBJ2-7 and V is TRBV6-2 or TRBV6-3, with TRBD1 matching 7 bases. Per the germline V gene, CDR1 is MNHEY and CDR2 is SVGEGT. The length of the CDR3 is 16 residues. J was trimmed by 0 bases and V by 6 bases; bases with no gene match: 11. The DNA for the CDR3 is TGTGCCAGCAGGACATCCCGGGACAGTACCTCCTACGAGCAGTACTTC. The encoded protein is CASRTSRDSTSYEQYF.

This clonotype was seen only a few times. J is TRBJ2-1 and V is TRBV28, with D perhaps matching TRBD2 (7 bases). The CDR3 is made up of 20 amino acids. Trimming removed 6 bases from V and 0 bases from J, with 27 bases in between. The germline gives CDR1 MDHEN, CDR2 SYDVKM. CDR3 in DNA: TGTGCCAGCAGCGCATTTTCTCACATACCGGGGGGCGTCTCCTACAATGAGCAGTTCTTC. The encoded protein is CASSAFSHIPGGVSYNEQFF.

There are many counts of this clonotype. The chain carries TRBV20-1 and TRBJ2-7; no reliable D call. This CDR3 region has 16 residues. Trimming took off 0 bases at V and 4 bases at J, with 19 bases between the two ends. Looked up from germline, CDR1 is DFQATT and CDR2 is SNEGSKA (reference sequence). This chain's CDR3 is CSARDLTRAPLYEQYF. CDR3 coding DNA: TGCAGTGCTAGAGACCTCACTCGAGCCCCCCTATACGAGCAGTACTTC.

The chain joins TRBV5-1 to TRBJ1-2; TRBD1 might be the D (5 bases). V was trimmed by 3 bases and J by 8 bases, leaving 17 bases between them. Germline V lookup: CDR1 SGHRS, CDR2 YFSETQ. CDR3 length: 14 residues. In DNA, the CDR3 is TGCGCCAGCAGCTGGGGACGGGGAGAGACGGGCTACACCTTC. Encoded protein: CASSWGRGETGYTF.

This clonotype has a count of ten or more. The gene calls are TRBV20-1 and TRBJ1-2, with a weak D call TRBD1 (5 bases). The germline V gene encodes CDR1 DFQATT and CDR2 SNEGSKA (reference sequence). Between the trimmed V and J ends, which lost 6 bases and 8 bases, there was a span of 10 bases. The CDR3 length is 10 residues. CDR3 sequence (DNA): TGCAGTGCCCTCGGGGGAGGCTACACCTTC. As protein: CSALGGGYTF.

This sequence joins TRBV20-1 and TRBJ2-4, with 8 bases aligning to TRBD1. The CDR3 is 15 amino acids. J lost 0 bases, V lost 0 bases, and 1 base had no gene match. Germline V gene sequence: CDR1 DFQATT, CDR2 SNEGSKA (reference sequence). The CDR3 DNA reads TGCAGTGCTAGAGAACAGGGGGTAGCCAAAAACATTCAGTACTTC. It encodes CSAREQGVAKNIQYF.

A few counts support this clonotype. The rearrangement joins TRBV28 to TRBJ2-7; 9 positions agree with TRBD1. The CDR3 covers 14 residues. CDR1 MDHEN and CDR2 SYDVKM come from the germline V gene. V trimming: 2 bases; J trimming: 6 bases; junction bases outside the gene matches: 5. CDR3 in amino acids: CASSLTGQGPEQYF. In DNA, the CDR3 is TGTGCCAGCAGTTTAACGGGACAGGGCCCCGAGCAGTACTTC.

This clonotype was detected many times. CDR3 DNA sequence: TGTGCCAGCAGTTTCCAGGGGGCGAACACCGGGGAGCTGTTTTTT. Its protein product is CASSFQGANTGELFF. The chain uses TRBV6-2 or TRBV6-3 and TRBJ2-2; 7 bases are shared with TRBD1. Germline lookup yields CDR1 MNHEY and CDR2 SVGEGT. V lost 4 bases and J lost 0; bases outside the gene matches: 2. This CDR3 has 15 amino acids.

This sequence joins TRBV6-2 or TRBV6-3 and TRBJ1-1; D is unclear. Germline V gene sequence: CDR1 MNHEY, CDR2 SVGEGT. The CDR3 sequence is 12 residues long. V lost 0 bases to trimming and J lost 14 bases, with 13 bases between them. The CDR3 nucleotides read TGTGCCAGCAGTTACTCCGCCGGCCCCCCGTTCTTT. As protein: CASSYSAGPPFF.

V and J are TRBV20-1 and TRBJ2-1; 8 nucleotides agree with TRBD2. This CDR3 spans 16 amino acids. Looked up from germline, CDR1 is DFQATT and CDR2 is SNEGSKA (reference sequence). V lost 2 bases and J lost 2; bases outside the gene matches: 8. The CDR3 nucleotides are TGCAGTGCTAGACACCGGGAGGGCGGGGCCTACAATGAGCAGTTCTTC. Protein product: CSARHREGGAYNEQFF.

This clonotype occurred many times. The chain joins TRBV20-1 to TRBJ1-5; 9 bases map to TRBD1. This CDR3 contains 15 residues. CDR1 is DFQATT and CDR2 is SNEGSKA in the germline V gene (reference sequence). V dropped 3 bases and J dropped 1; count of bases not matched to a gene: 4. The DNA for the CDR3 is TGCAGTGCTAGTGCCGGGACAGGGAGCAATCAGCCCCAGCATTTT. It is translated as CSASAGTGSNQPQHF.

This clonotype occurred many times. This chain uses TRBV12-3 or TRBV12-4 with TRBJ2-7; TRBD1 is a possible D gene (6 bases). The CDR3 totals 15 residues. V lost 3 bases, J lost 4 bases, and 16 bases lay in between. CDR3 nucleotide sequence: TGTGCCAGCAGTTTTTCGGCAGGGGATAGGTACGAGCAGTACTTC. Translation: CASSFSAGDRYEQYF.

This clonotype appeared many times. This rearrangement joins TRBV29-1 to TRBJ1-2; D is unclear. The CDR3 loop spans 11 amino acids. Germline-derived CDR1 and CDR2 are SQVTM and ANQGSEA. V lost 4 bases and J lost 8, with 11 bases in between. CDR3 residues: CSVVGSKGYTF. The CDR3 region has the DNA TGCAGCGTTGTTGGGTCCAAAGGCTACACCTTC. The variable domain in full, with the rest retrieved from reference TRBV29-1 and TRBJ1-2, is SAVISQKPSRDICQRGTSLTIQCQVDSQVTMMFWYRQQPGQSLTLIATANQGSEATYESGFVIDKFPISRPNLTFSTLTVSNMSPEDSSIYLCSVVGSKGYTFGSGTRLTVV.

The J gene is TRBJ1-1, the V gene TRBV12-3 or TRBV12-4; no clear D gene. The CDR3 extends over 16 amino acids. V shed 4 bases and J shed 2 bases, with 17 bases lying between them. The CDR3 nucleotides are TGTGCCAGCAGTTCCGCCCGACGGGGTTATAACACTGAAGCTTTCTTT. It specifies CASSSARRGYNTEAFF.

This clonotype was picked up a small number of times. The J gene is TRBJ2-7, the V gene TRBV13; D is tentatively TRBD1 or TRBD2 (7 bases each). The V gene's germline CDR1 is PRHDT and CDR2 FYEKMQ (reference sequence). Trimming pared 1 base from V and 9 bases from J, leaving 16 bases between. The CDR3 length is 14 residues. CDR3 DNA: TGTGCCAGCAGCTTAGACAAGACAGGGAGGGGGCAGTACTTC. This codes for CASSLDKTGRGQYF.

This clonotype was recorded at least ten times. This chain uses TRBV5-1 with TRBJ2-1; 8 nucleotides agree with TRBD1. From germline, CDR1 is SGHRS and CDR2 YFSETQ. Trimming removed 7 bases from V and 7 bases from J; junction bases left unmatched: 10. The CDR3 totals 14 residues. The CDR3 coding sequence is TGCGCCAGCTCACCTCAGGGGGCCTCTAATGAGCAGTTCTTC. Translated, it gives CASSPQGASNEQFF.

This clonotype has only a few counts. This chain connects TRBV9 to TRBJ1-2; D remains ambiguous. Trimming removed 0 bases at V and 8 bases at J, with 14 bases between. This CDR3 contains 14 residues. The germline gives CDR1 SGDLS, CDR2 YYNGEE. The CDR3 bases are TGTGCCAGCAGCGTAGCTGTGGAGGGTACGGGCTACACCTTC. This sequence encodes CASSVAVEGTGYTF.

The sample holds a few counts of this clonotype. This sequence joins TRBV12-3 or TRBV12-4 and TRBJ1-5, with D possibly TRBD1 on 5 matching bases. The germline V and J ends were trimmed by 6 bases and 4 bases, with 10 bases remaining between them. The CDR3 has 13 residues. The CDR3 region has the DNA TGTGCCAGCAGGCTTAAGGGGAATCAGCCCCAGCATTTT. Residues: CASRLKGNQPQHF.

A few counts support this clonotype. The V gene is TRBV5-1, the J gene TRBJ2-3; 7 nucleotides line up with TRBD1. Germline V gives CDR1 SGHRS, CDR2 YFSETQ. This CDR3 is 15 amino acids long. Unmatched junction bases numbered 8, after V lost 5 bases and J lost 2 bases. CDR3 sequence reads: CASRPEGQYTDTQYF. DNA for the CDR3: TGCGCCAGCAGGCCAGAGGGACAGTACACAGATACGCAGTATTTT. The full variable domain, its missing parts supplied by reference TRBV5-1 and TRBJ2-3, is KAGVTQTPRYLIKTRGQQVTLSCSPISGHRSVSWYQQTPGQGLQFLFEYFSETQRNKGNFPGRFSGRQFSNSRSEMNVSTLELGDSALYLCASRPEGQYTDTQYFGPGTRLTVL.

The table lists this clonotype with many counts. CDR3 in DNA: TGTGCCAGCAGCTTATCTGGGACTAGTTTCACAGATACGCAGTATTTT. It codes for CASSLSGTSFTDTQYF. The gene calls are TRBV7-9 and TRBJ2-3; 8 nucleotides line up with TRBD2. With 2 bases clipped from V and 2 bases from J, the junction kept 6 bases outside the gene matches. This CDR3 contains 16 residues. Germline V CDR1 and CDR2: SEHNR, FQNEAQ (reference sequence).

Ten or more counts support this clonotype. This chain links TRBV7-2 with TRBJ2-1; D not resolved. Germline lookup yields CDR1 SGHTA and CDR2 FQGNSA. This CDR3 comprises 15 residues. Trimming stripped 0 bases from V and 0 bases from J, with 6 bases between. The CDR3 DNA follows: TGTGCCAGCAGCTTAGCGGCAGCCTCCTACAATGAGCAGTTCTTC. Protein product: CASSLAAASYNEQFF.